Described below is a single T cell receptor beta chain sequence and its context. CDR1 SGHRS and CDR2 YFSETQ come from the germline V gene. The V segment lost 4 bases and the J segment 2 bases; nucleotides outside the gene matches: 6. CDR3 size: 14 residues. The data were obtained in a study of blood T cell repertoires in COVID-19. Study background: T cells, B-cell-depleted T cells, or PBMCs supplied cDNA or gDNA.

Study processing details: Amplification of reference gene primers was used by the study to estimate nucleated cell counts. Some clones are missing from TCRdb's copy, which holds only in-frame ones; the method was immunoSEQ multiplex PCR. The DNA was the basis for D and trimming; V, J and clone size are from that table. Of about 320,000 clones listed, 75% to 85% are singletons. Sequenced material: peripheral blood. V is TRBV5-1 and J is TRBJ2-7, with TRBD1 matching over 7 bases. This TCR came from a human donor in a cohort sampled during active COVID-19. The CDR3 reads CASSISQGAYEQYF. DNA for the CDR3: TGCGCCAGCAGCATCAGCCAGGGGGCCTACGAGCAGTACTTC.